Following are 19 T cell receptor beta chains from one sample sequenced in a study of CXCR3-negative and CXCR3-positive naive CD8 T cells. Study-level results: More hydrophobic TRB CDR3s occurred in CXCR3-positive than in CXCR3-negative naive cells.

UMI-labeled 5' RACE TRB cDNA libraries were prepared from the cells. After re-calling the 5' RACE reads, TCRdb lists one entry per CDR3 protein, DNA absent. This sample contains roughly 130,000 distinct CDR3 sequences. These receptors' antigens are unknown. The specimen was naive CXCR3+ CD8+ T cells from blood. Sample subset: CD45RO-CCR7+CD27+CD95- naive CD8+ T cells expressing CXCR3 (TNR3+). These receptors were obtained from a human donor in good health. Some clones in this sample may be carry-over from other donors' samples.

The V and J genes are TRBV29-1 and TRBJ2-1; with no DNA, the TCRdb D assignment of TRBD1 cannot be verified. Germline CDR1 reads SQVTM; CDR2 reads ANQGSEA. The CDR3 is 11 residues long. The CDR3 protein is CSVEGATGGFF.

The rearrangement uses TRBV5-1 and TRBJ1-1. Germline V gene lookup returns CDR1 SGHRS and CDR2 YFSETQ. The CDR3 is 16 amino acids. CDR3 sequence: CASSLGGPPIHTEAFF.

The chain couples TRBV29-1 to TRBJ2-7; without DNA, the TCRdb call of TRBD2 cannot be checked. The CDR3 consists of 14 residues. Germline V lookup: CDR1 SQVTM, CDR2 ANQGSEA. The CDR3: CSVVGGLSSYEQYF.

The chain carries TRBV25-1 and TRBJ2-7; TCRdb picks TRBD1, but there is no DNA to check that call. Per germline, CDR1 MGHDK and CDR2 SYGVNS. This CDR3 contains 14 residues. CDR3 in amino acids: CASLRTGSSYEQYF.

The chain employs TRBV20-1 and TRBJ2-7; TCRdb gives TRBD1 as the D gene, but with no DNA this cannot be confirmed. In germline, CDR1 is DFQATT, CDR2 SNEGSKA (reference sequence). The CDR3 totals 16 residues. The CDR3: CSARDPSGTGIYEQYF.

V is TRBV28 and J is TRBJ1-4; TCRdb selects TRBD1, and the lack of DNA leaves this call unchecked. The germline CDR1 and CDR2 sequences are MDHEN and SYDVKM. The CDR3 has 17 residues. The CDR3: CASSLSSGEWANEKLFF.

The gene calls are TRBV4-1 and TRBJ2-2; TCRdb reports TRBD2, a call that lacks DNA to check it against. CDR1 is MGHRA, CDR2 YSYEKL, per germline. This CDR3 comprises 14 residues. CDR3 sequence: CASSQEGVTGELFF.

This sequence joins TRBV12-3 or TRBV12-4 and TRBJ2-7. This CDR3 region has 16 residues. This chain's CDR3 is CASSLAGRDPSYEQYF.

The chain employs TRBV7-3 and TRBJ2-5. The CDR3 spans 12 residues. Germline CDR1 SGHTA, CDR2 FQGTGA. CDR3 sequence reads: CASSLNVSRQYF.

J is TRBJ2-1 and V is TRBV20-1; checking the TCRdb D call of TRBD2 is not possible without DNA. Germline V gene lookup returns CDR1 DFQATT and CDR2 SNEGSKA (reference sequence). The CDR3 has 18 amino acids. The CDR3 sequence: CSARQLAGGRSSYNEQFF.

CDR3: CSGRLRLTAGNTEAFF. The rearrangement links TRBV29-1 to TRBJ1-1; TCRdb calls TRBD1, which cannot be checked without DNA. There are 16 residues in the CDR3. Germline assignment: CDR1 SQVTM and CDR2 ANQGSEA. Looking up the rest from reference TRBV29-1 and TRBJ1-1 gives the full variable domain: SAVISQKPSRDICQRGTSLTIQCQVDSQVTMMFWYRQQPGQSLTLIATANQGSEATYESGFVIDKFPISRPNLTFSTLTVSNMSPEDSSIYLCSGRLRLTAGNTEAFFGQGTRLTVV.

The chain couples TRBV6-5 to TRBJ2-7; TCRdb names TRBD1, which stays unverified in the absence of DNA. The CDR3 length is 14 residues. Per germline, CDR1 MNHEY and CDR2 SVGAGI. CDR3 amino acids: CASSVRDGSYEQYF.

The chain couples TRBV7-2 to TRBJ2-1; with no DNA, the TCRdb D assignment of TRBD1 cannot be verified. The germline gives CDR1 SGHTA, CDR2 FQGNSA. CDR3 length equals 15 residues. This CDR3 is CASSTPDHLDDEQFF. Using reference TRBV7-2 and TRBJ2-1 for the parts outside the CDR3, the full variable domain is GAGVSQSPSNKVTEKGKDVELRCDPISGHTALYWYRQSLGQGLEFLIYFQGNSAPDKSGLPSDRFSAERTGGSVSTLTIQRTQQEDSAVYLCASSTPDHLDDEQFFGPGTRLTVL.

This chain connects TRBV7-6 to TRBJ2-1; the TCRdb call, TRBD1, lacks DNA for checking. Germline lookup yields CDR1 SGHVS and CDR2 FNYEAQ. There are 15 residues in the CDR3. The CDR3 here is CASSLAPPGVHEQFF. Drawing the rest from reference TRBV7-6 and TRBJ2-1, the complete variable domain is GAGVSQSPRYKVTKRGQDVALRCDPISGHVSLYWYRQALGQGPEFLTYFNYEAQQDKSGLPNDRFSAERPEGSISTLTIQRTEQRDSAMYRCASSLAPPGVHEQFFGPGTRLTVL.

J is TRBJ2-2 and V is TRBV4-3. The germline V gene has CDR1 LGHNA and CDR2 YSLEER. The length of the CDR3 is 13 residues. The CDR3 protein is CASSRGPGGELFF.

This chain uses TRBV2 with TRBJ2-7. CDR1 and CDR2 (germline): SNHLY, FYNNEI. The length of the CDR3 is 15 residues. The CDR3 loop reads CASSEALGTSYEQYF.

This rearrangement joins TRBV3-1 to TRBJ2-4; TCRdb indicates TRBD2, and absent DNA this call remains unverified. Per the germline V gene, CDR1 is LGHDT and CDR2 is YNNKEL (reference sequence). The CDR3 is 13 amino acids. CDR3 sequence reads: CASSPAQWDIQYF.

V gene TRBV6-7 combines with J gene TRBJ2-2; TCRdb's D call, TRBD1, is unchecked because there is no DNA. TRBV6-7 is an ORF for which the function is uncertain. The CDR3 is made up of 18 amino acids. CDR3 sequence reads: CASSYSIWDFGNTGELFF.

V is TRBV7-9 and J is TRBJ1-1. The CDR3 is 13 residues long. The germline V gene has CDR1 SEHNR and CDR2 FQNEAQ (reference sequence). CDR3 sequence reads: CASSLPLRPEAFF.